Below, 22 T cell receptor beta chains from the same sample are listed, as sequenced in a study of blood T cell repertoires in COVID-19. Profiled with immunoSEQ multiplex PCR; TCRdb holds only in-frame clones, not every one. The data show 75,000 to 90,000 clones, with 90% to 95% seen just once and under 2% held by the top ten. Sample: peripheral blood. The receptor set was obtained from a woman aged 50 to 60 in a cohort sampled during active COVID-19.

V usage is TRBV5-8 and J usage is TRBJ2-5; a weak D match, TRBD1 (5 bases). CDR3 length: 15 amino acids. Trimming took 6 bases from V and 5 from J, leaving 20 bases between them. Germline-derived CDR1 and CDR2 are SGHTS and YDEGEE. This chain's CDR3 is CASTLLEGAWETQYF. In DNA, the CDR3 is TGTGCCAGCACCCTCCTCGAAGGGGCCTGGGAGACCCAGTACTTC.

This chain links TRBV6-5 with TRBJ1-5, with 10 bases that match TRBD1. The germline CDR1 and CDR2 sequences are MNHEY and SVGAGI. This CDR3 comprises 15 residues. J was trimmed by 6 bases and V by 4 bases; bases with no gene match: 6. CDR3 sequence reads: CASSSLTGGGQPQHF. CDR3 nucleotides: TGTGCCAGCAGTTCTCTGACAGGGGGCGGTCAGCCCCAGCATTTT.

The chain has TRBV5-1 and TRBJ1-1, with 11 positions matching TRBD1. The CDR3 covers 13 residues. V was pared by 4 bases and J by 5 bases, with 1 base of the junction left unmatched. The germline V gene encodes CDR1 SGHRS and CDR2 YFSETQ. CDR3 DNA sequence: TGCGCCAGCAGCCGGGACAGGGGGACTGAAGCTTTCTTT. Protein sequence: CASSRDRGTEAFF.

V is TRBV6-6 and J is TRBJ2-7; 7 bases line up with TRBD1. Germline assignment: CDR1 MNHNY and CDR2 SVGAGI (reference sequence). V dropped 10 bases and J dropped 0; count of bases not matched to a gene: 6. This CDR3 is 13 amino acids long. The CDR3 loop reads CATQGTDSYEQYF. CDR3 coding DNA: TGTGCCACCCAAGGGACAGACTCCTACGAGCAGTACTTC.

The rearrangement uses TRBV7-8 and TRBJ1-4; 10 nucleotides align to TRBD1. The CDR3 consists of 14 residues. Germline V gene lookup returns CDR1 SGHVS and CDR2 FQNEAQ. V trimming: 5 bases; J trimming: 10 bases; junction bases outside the gene matches: 7. This chain's CDR3 is CASSTSGQGGKLFF. CDR3 nucleotides: TGTGCCAGCAGCACCTCAGGACAGGGGGGAAAACTGTTTTTT.

The chain recombines TRBV6-5 with TRBJ2-7, with D possibly TRBD1 on 6 matching bases. Germline V CDR1 and CDR2: MNHEY, SVGAGI. Trimming left V 7 bases short and J 4 bases short, with 11 bases between. The CDR3 runs to 12 residues. The CDR3 DNA follows: TGTGCCAGCACCCGACAGGCATACGAGCAGTACTTC. It encodes CASTRQAYEQYF.

The V gene is TRBV5-6, the J gene TRBJ2-5, with TRBD1 matching over 8 bases. J was trimmed by 2 bases and V by 5 bases; bases with no gene match: 8. In germline, CDR1 is SGHDT, CDR2 YYEEEE. The CDR3 is 15 amino acids. CDR3 sequence: CASRFGQGLQETQYF. CDR3 DNA: TGTGCCAGCAGATTTGGACAGGGTTTACAAGAGACCCAGTACTTC.

The chain couples TRBV10-3 to TRBJ1-1; possibly TRBD1 for D (6 bases). This CDR3 contains 15 residues. The germline V and J ends were trimmed by 4 bases and 1 base, with 13 bases remaining between them. Germline values: CDR1 ENHRY, CDR2 SYGVKD. The DNA of the CDR3 is TGTGCCATCAGTGTCAGGGCAGGGGCGAACACTGAAGCTTTCTTT. It translates to CAISVRAGANTEAFF.

The chain combines TRBV27 with TRBJ2-1; 7 bases are shared with TRBD2. Germline lookup yields CDR1 MNHEY and CDR2 SMNVEV (reference sequence). CDR3 length: 14 amino acids. J was trimmed by 6 bases and V by 3 bases; bases with no gene match: 5. CDR3 DNA sequence: TGTGCCAGCAGTTTCCGACTAGCCCCCAATGAGCAGTTCTTC. It codes for CASSFRLAPNEQFF.

The gene calls are TRBV4-1 and TRBJ2-5, with 7 bases fitting TRBD1. There are 16 residues in the CDR3. Looked up from germline, CDR1 is MGHRA and CDR2 is YSYEKL. V trimming: 4 bases; J trimming: 5 bases; junction bases outside the gene matches: 13. Here the CDR3 reads CASSPQGQPNLETQYF. The DNA of the CDR3 is TGCGCCAGCAGCCCCCAGGGACAGCCTAATCTGGAGACCCAGTACTTC.

The genes are TRBV5-5 and TRBJ2-1; 11 positions agree with TRBD2. Germline-derived CDR1 and CDR2 are SGHKS and YYEKEE (reference sequence). The CDR3 length is 15 residues. Trimming removed 2 bases from V and 7 bases from J; junction bases left unmatched: 5. The CDR3 loop is CASSLLAGEVNEQFF. As DNA, the CDR3 is TGTGCCAGCAGCTTACTAGCGGGGGAGGTAAATGAGCAGTTCTTC.

V is TRBV3-1 (or the pseudogene TRBV3-2) and J is TRBJ2-5, with 14 bases aligning to TRBD2. V was pared by 4 bases and J by 4 bases, with 8 bases of the junction left unmatched. This CDR3 spans 17 amino acids. The germline V gene has CDR1 LGHDT and CDR2 YNNKEL (reference sequence). CDR3 protein: CASSRLAGGPVGETQYF. The CDR3 DNA reads as TGTGCCAGCAGCCGACTAGCGGGGGGGCCTGTGGGAGAGACCCAGTACTTC.

As concerns this clone: The junction departs from the called germline gene at one end, perhaps through a read error. CDR3 nucleotides: TGTGCCAGCAGTTACTCATGGGGCACTAGCACAGATACACAGTATTTT. This gives the protein CASSYSWGTSTDTQYF. The chain links TRBV6-5 to TRBJ2-3; D is possibly TRBD2 (6 bases). The length of the CDR3 is 16 residues. The germline V gene encodes CDR1 MNHEY and CDR2 SVGAGI.

The CDR3 bases are TGTGCCAGCAGCTTGGACCTAGCGGGGGGATACAATGAGCAGTTCTTC. Its translation is CASSLDLAGGYNEQFF. The chain couples TRBV5-4 to TRBJ2-1, with TRBD2 matching over 11 bases. Germline CDR1 is SGHNT and CDR2 is YYREEE (reference sequence). This CDR3 has 16 amino acids. V shed 0 bases and J 4 bases; nucleotides not matched to a gene: 3.

The CDR3 protein is CAIRPGGNEQFF. Here the CDR3 DNA reads TGTGCCATCAGACCAGGGGGCAATGAGCAGTTCTTC. The gene calls are TRBV10-3 and TRBJ2-1; TRBD1 aligns across 7 bases. The CDR3 extends over 12 amino acids. CDR1 and CDR2 (germline): ENHRY, SYGVKD. V gave up 6 bases and J gave up 6 bases; unmatched junction bases: 2.

V usage is TRBV5-1 and J usage is TRBJ1-2; D ambiguous. Germline CDR1 is SGHRS and CDR2 is YFSETQ. Trimming pared 3 bases from V and 5 bases from J, leaving 8 bases between. The CDR3 runs 12 residues. The CDR3 sequence is CASSSETYGYTF. The CDR3 nucleotides are TGCGCCAGCAGCTCAGAAACGTATGGCTACACCTTC.

The chain employs TRBV3-1 (or the pseudogene TRBV3-2) and TRBJ2-3; perhaps TRBD2 as D (7 bases). Germline CDR1 LGHDT, CDR2 YNNKEL (reference sequence). Deletions cut 1 base from V and 1 base from J, with 12 bases between. CDR3 length equals 16 residues. The chain's CDR3 is CASSQVWGGGTDTQYF. CDR3 nucleotide sequence: TGTGCCAGCAGCCAAGTGTGGGGGGGCGGCACAGATACGCAGTATTTT.

The chain joins TRBV5-1 to TRBJ2-5; D ambiguous. Germline V gives CDR1 SGHRS, CDR2 YFSETQ. The CDR3 is made up of 13 amino acids. V was pared by 4 bases and J by 9 bases, with 16 bases between. The CDR3: CASSPTPEYPQYF. In DNA, the CDR3 is TGCGCCAGCAGCCCCACCCCCGAGTACCCCCAGTACTTC.

The chain carries TRBV5-4 and TRBJ1-1; TRBD1 is a possible D gene (5 bases). The CDR3 has 12 residues. V dropped 4 bases and J dropped 8 bases, with 12 bases sitting between them. The germline CDR1 and CDR2 sequences are SGHNT and YYREEE (reference sequence). CDR3 coding DNA: TGTGCCAGCAGCGCGGGGACCGTAGAAGCTTTCTTT. Translated: CASSAGTVEAFF. The full variable domain, rest sourced from reference TRBV5-4 and TRBJ1-1, is ETGVTQSPTHLIKTRGQQVTLRCSSQSGHNTVSWYQQALGQGPQFIFQYYREEENGRGNFPPRFSGLQFPNYSSELNVNALELDDSALYLCASSAGTVEAFFGQGTRLTVV.

This clone was counted a single time. The chain combines TRBV4-1 with TRBJ1-6; 7 bases line up with TRBD1. Germline V gives CDR1 MGHRA, CDR2 YSYEKL. J was trimmed by 5 bases and V by 4 bases; bases with no gene match: 5. The CDR3 loop spans 15 amino acids. CDR3 sequence: CASSRGTADNSPLHF. DNA of the CDR3: TGCGCCAGCAGCCGAGGGACAGCGGATAATTCACCCCTCCACTTT.

This clone showed up just once. The chain recombines TRBV3-1 (or the pseudogene TRBV3-2) with TRBJ2-3, with 8 positions matching TRBD2. J was trimmed by 0 bases and V by 5 bases; bases with no gene match: 1. CDR1 is LGHDT, CDR2 YNNKEL, per germline (reference sequence). The CDR3 totals 14 residues. The CDR3 DNA reads TGTGCCAGCAGCTTAGCGGGAAGCACAGATACGCAGTATTTT. Encoded protein: CASSLAGSTDTQYF.

This chain connects TRBV7-8 to TRBJ2-7, with TRBD1 matching 11 bases. Trimming cost V 3 bases and J 3 bases; bases outside gene matches: 7. The CDR3 runs to 16 residues. CDR1 SGHVS and CDR2 FQNEAQ come from the germline V gene. CDR3 loop: CASSFLSGTGGYEQYF. CDR3 nucleotides: TGTGCCAGCAGCTTCCTTTCTGGGACAGGGGGCTACGAGCAGTACTTC.